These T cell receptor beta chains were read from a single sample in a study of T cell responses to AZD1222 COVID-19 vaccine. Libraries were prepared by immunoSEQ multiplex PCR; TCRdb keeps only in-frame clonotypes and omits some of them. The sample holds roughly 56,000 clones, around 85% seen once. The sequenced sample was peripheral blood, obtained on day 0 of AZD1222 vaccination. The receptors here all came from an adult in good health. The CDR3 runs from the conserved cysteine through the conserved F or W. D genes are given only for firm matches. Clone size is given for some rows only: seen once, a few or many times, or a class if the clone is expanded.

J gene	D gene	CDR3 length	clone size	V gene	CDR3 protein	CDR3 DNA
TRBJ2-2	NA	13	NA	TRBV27	CASRPTGAGELFF	TGTGCCAGCAGGCCGACAGGAGCCGGGGAGCTGTTTTTT
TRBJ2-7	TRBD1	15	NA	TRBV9	CASSATGTGSYEQYF	TGTGCCAGCAGCGCTACCGGGACAGGGTCCTACGAGCAGTACTTC
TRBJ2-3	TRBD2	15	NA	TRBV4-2	CASSQNGGAEDTQYF	TGTGCCAGCAGCCAAAACGGGGGGGCCGAGGATACGCAGTATTTT
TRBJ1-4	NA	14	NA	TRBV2	CASSEGTRVFGLFF	TGTGCCAGCAGTGAGGGGACGCGTGTTTTTGGACTGTTTTTT
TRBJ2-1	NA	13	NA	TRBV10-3	CAISDRGGGEQFF	TGTGCCATCAGTGACAGGGGAGGAGGAGAGCAGTTCTTC
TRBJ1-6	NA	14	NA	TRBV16	CASSQRRGNSPLHF	TGTGCCAGCAGCCAAAGGAGGGGGAATTCACCCCTCCACTTT
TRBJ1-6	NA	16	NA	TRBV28	CASSLWRGTYNSPLHF	TGTGCCAGCAGTTTATGGCGTGGGACCTATAATTCACCCCTCCACTTT
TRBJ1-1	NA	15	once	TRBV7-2	CASSLATGSATEAFF	TGTGCCAGCAGCTTAGCCACAGGATCAGCCACTGAAGCTTTCTTT
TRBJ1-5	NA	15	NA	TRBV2	CASSEDGRTNQPQHF	TGTGCCAGCAGTGAAGACGGCAGAACCAATCAGCCCCAGCATTTT
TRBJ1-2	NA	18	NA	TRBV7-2	CASSLAQPNRALWDGYTF	TGTGCCAGCAGCTTAGCCCAGCCTAACAGGGCCCTCTGGGACGGCTACACCTTC
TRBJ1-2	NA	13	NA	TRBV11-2	CASSGHTNYGYTF	TGTGCCAGCAGCGGACACACTAACTATGGCTACACCTTC
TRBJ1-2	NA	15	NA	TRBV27	CASSLTHGIGDGYTF	TGTGCCAGCAGTTTAACTCACGGAATTGGCGATGGCTACACCTTC
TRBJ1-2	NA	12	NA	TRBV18	CASSLIEGGYTF	TGTGCCAGCTCACTTATAGAGGGTGGCTACACCTTC
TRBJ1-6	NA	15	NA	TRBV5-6	CASSGRGGYNSPLHF	TGTGCCAGCAGCGGGAGGGGTGGCTATAATTCACCCCTCCACTTT
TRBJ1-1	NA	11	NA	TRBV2	CASAEGTEAFF	TGTGCCAGCGCCGAAGGGACTGAAGCTTTCTTT
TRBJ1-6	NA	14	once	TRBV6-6	CASSNRPNNSPLHF	TGTGCCAGCAGTAACCGCCCAAATAATTCACCCCTCCACTTT
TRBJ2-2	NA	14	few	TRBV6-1	CASSEVGDTGELFF	TGTGCCAGCAGTGAAGTGGGGGACACCGGGGAGCTGTTTTTT
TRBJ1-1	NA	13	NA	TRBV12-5	CASGLGGGTEAFF	TGTGCTAGTGGTTTGGGAGGGGGTACTGAAGCTTTCTTT
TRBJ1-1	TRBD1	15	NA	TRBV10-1	CASSDPGQGTSEAFF	TGCGCCAGCAGTGACCCGGGACAGGGGACGAGCGAAGCTTTCTTT
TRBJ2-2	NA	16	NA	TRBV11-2	CASSLSDSVIPGELFF	TGTGCCAGCAGCTTATCCGATTCCGTGATCCCCGGGGAGCTGTTTTTT
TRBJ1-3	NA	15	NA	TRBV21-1	CASSAPGGSGNTIYF	TGTGCCAGCAGCGCCCCCGGGGGATCTGGAAACACCATATATTTT
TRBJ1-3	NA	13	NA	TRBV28	CASLYSAGNTIYF	TGTGCCAGCCTTTATTCAGCCGGAAACACCATATATTTT
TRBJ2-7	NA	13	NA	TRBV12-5	CASALGRQYEQYF	TGTGCTAGTGCTCTCGGCAGGCAGTACGAGCAGTACTTC
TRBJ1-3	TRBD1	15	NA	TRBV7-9	CASSLGQGGGNTIYF	TGTGCCAGCAGCTTAGGACAGGGGGGTGGAAACACCATATATTTT
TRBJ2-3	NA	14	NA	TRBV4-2	CASGLGTFTDTQYF	TGTGCCAGCGGCCTGGGGACCTTCACAGATACGCAGTATTTT
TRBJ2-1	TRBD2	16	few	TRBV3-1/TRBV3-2	CASSLMTGLVGSEQFF	TGTGCCAGCAGCCTCATGACGGGACTAGTAGGCAGTGAGCAGTTCTTC
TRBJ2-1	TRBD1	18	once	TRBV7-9	CASSLSPGQGWGPNEQFF	TGTGCCAGCAGCTTGTCACCGGGACAGGGGTGGGGGCCTAATGAGCAGTTCTTC
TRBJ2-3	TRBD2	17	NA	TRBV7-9	CASSLRGLAGDTDTQYF	TGTGCCAGCAGCTTGCGCGGACTAGCGGGGGACACAGATACGCAGTATTTT